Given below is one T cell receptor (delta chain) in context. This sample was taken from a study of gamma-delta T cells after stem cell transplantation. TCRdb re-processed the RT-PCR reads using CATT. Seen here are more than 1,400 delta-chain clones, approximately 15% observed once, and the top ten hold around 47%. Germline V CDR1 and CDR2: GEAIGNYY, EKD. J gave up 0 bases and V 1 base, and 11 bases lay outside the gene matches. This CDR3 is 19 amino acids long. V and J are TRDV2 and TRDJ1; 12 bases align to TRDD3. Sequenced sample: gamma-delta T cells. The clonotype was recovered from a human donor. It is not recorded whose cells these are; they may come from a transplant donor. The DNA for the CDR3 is TGTGCCTGTGACACGGTTTCTGGGGGATACGGACTGTACACCGATAAACTCATCTTT. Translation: CACDTVSGGYGLYTDKLIF.